This T cell receptor beta chain appears in the sequencing data of a study of cytomegalovirus exposure and HLA in healthy donors. Study-wide background: Earlier, about 179 million T cells were analyzed, and 90 million to 120 million unique TCR beta sequences were found among them.

Study outcomes and limitations: Looking again later, the authors saw that most CMV-associated TCR beta chains seemed HLA-restricted. High specificity and sensitivity for cytomegalovirus status were reported for the classifier.

Among the donors, all were healthy bone marrow donors. CDR1 is MDHEN and CDR2 is SYDVKM in the germline V gene. This CDR3 region has 13 residues. The V gene lost 8 bases and the J gene lost 0 bases, with 8 bases spanning the gap. Concerning this clone: Antigen unknown.

Researchers ran the PCR with 60 Vbeta and 13 Jbeta primers. Clones were sequenced by immunoSEQ multiplex PCR, and TCRdb holds only the in-frame ones, with some missing. The sample has 200,000 to 250,000 clones. This chain connects TRBV28 to TRBJ2-4, with no clear D. The origin of this receptor is a girl aged 2-10 years in good health and CMV-seropositive. Sequenced sample: PBMCs. The CDR3 region has the DNA TGTGCCAGCGGTAGACTAGCCAAAAACATTCAGTACTTC. Translation gives CASGRLAKNIQYF.